This entry lists 30 T cell receptor beta chains sequenced from one sample in a study of shared clonotypes between healthy human individuals. Clones were sequenced by immunoSEQ multiplex PCR, and TCRdb holds only the in-frame ones, with some missing. The sample carries about 1.5 million clones, 95% to 99% recorded once. The sequenced sample was naive CD4+ T cells sorted from blood. Subset indicated: CD45RA+ positively selected. The receptors were sampled from a man between 25 and 39 years old in good health.

A note on this clone: The same CDR3 is also encoded by other DNA sequences in this sample. Written as DNA, the CDR3 is TGTGCCAGCAGCGTAGTTGCAGATACGCAGTATTTT. This translates into CASSVVADTQYF. The chain joins TRBV9 to TRBJ2-3; D remains ambiguous. Germline V gene sequence: CDR1 SGDLS, CDR2 YYNGEE. V shed 0 bases and J shed 4 bases, with 3 bases lying between them. The CDR3 has 12 amino acids.

CDR3 loop: CASSGQAAGSYQETQYF. For the CDR3, the DNA is TGTGCCAGTAGTGGTCAAGCAGCGGGATCGTACCAAGAGACCCAGTACTTC. J is TRBJ2-5 and V is TRBV19; 7 bases map to TRBD2. With 5 bases clipped from V and 0 bases from J, the junction kept 12 bases outside the gene matches. This CDR3 has 17 residues. From germline, CDR1 is LNHDA and CDR2 SQIVND (reference sequence).

The rearrangement links TRBV5-1 to TRBJ2-5; 12 bases are a match to TRBD2. With 3 bases clipped from V and 5 bases from J, the junction kept 11 bases outside the gene matches. From germline, CDR1 is SGHRS and CDR2 YFSETQ. This CDR3 is built from 17 residues. The CDR3 loop is CASSSGLAGYSRETQYF. The CDR3, as DNA: TGCGCCAGCAGCTCCGGACTAGCGGGATACTCGAGGGAGACCCAGTACTTC.

This chain uses TRBV12-5 with TRBJ1-1; D remains ambiguous. CDR3 length: 10 residues. Trimming cost V 2 bases and J 5 bases, with 0 bases left between them. Germline CDR1 reads LGHNT; CDR2 reads FRNRAP. The CDR3 DNA follows: TGTGCTAGTGGTTTGACTGAAGCTTTCTTT. Translated: CASGLTEAFF.

This chain joins TRBV11-2 and TRBJ2-1, with D unclear. The CDR3 is 14 residues long. Trimming left V 5 bases short and J 6 bases short, with 14 bases between. CDR1 is SGHAT and CDR2 is FQNNGV in the germline V gene. The CDR3 spells CASSPLSTINEQFF. CDR3 bases: TGTGCCAGCAGCCCGCTGTCCACAATCAATGAGCAGTTCTTC.

The chain uses TRBV7-9 and TRBJ2-7; 9 bases are a match to TRBD1. Germline CDR1 reads SEHNR; CDR2 reads FQNEAQ (reference sequence). This CDR3 is built from 16 residues. V dropped 5 bases and J dropped 3; count of bases not matched to a gene: 11. The CDR3 sequence is CASSPTRTGANYEQYF. The CDR3 nucleotides read TGTGCCAGCAGCCCCACTAGGACAGGGGCTAACTACGAGCAGTACTTC.

CDR3: CASSDGQGKIYGYTF. CDR3 sequence (DNA): TGTGCCAGCAGCGATGGACAGGGGAAAATCTATGGCTACACCTTC. V usage is TRBV5-6 and J usage is TRBJ1-2, with 9 bases identical to TRBD1. Germline V gene data show CDR1 as SGHDT and CDR2 as YYEEEE. The CDR3 contains 15 residues. The J segment lost 4 bases and the V segment lost 4 bases, leaving 8 bases of the junction unmatched.

This clone was seen once. This rearrangement joins TRBV27 to TRBJ2-7; no clear D. Trimming left V 1 base short and J 0 bases short, with 10 bases between. CDR1 MNHEY and CDR2 SMNVEV come from the germline V gene (reference sequence). The CDR3 totals 15 residues. The CDR3 sequence: CASSLYGGRSYEQYF. The CDR3, as DNA: TGTGCCAGCAGTTTATACGGCGGACGCTCCTACGAGCAGTACTTC.

The V gene is TRBV19, the J gene TRBJ2-5; D call uncertain. Trimming took 5 bases from V and 4 from J, leaving 5 bases between them. The CDR3 length is 11 residues. CDR1 and CDR2 (germline): LNHDA, SQIVND (reference sequence). The CDR3 spells CASSHGETQYF. DNA of the CDR3: TGTGCCAGTAGTCATGGAGAGACCCAGTACTTC.

The count of this clone is one. The chain joins TRBV19 to TRBJ2-7; D is unresolved. The CDR3 is made up of 14 amino acids. V was cut by 5 bases and J by 2 bases, with 13 bases left in between. The germline V gene has CDR1 LNHDA and CDR2 SQIVND (reference sequence). In nucleotides, the CDR3 is TGTGCCAGTAGTGAGCAAGCCTTAACCTACGAGCAGTACTTC. Amino acid sequence: CASSEQALTYEQYF.

The J gene is TRBJ2-1, the V gene TRBV5-4; a possible D gene is TRBD1 (5 bases). The CDR3 totals 17 residues. Per germline, CDR1 SGHNT and CDR2 YYREEE (reference sequence). Trimming left V 4 bases short and J 1 base short, with 18 bases between. CDR3 in amino acids: CASSPRQTGASYNEQFF. The CDR3 region has the DNA TGTGCCAGCAGCCCCCGACAAACAGGAGCTTCCTACAATGAGCAGTTCTTC.

The chain employs TRBV6-5 and TRBJ2-7; D may be TRBD2 (5 bases). Germline V CDR1 and CDR2: MNHEY, SVGAGI. The CDR3 extends over 11 amino acids. V shed 8 bases and J shed 6 bases, with 11 bases lying between them. The CDR3 spells CASGLASEQYF. As DNA, the CDR3 is TGTGCCAGCGGATTAGCGTCCGAGCAGTACTTC.

A remark on this clone: Other nucleotide sequences in the sample specify the same CDR3. V and J are TRBV28 and TRBJ2-7, with D tentatively TRBD2 (5 bases). This CDR3 spans 14 amino acids. V was cut by 6 bases and J by 3 bases, with 15 bases left in between. Germline-derived CDR1 and CDR2 are MDHEN and SYDVKM. The CDR3 DNA reads TGTGCCAGCAGCCTAGCCGGCGCAGACTACGAGCAGTACTTC. Protein product: CASSLAGADYEQYF.

This rearrangement joins TRBV27 to TRBJ2-2, with D perhaps TRBD1 (5 bases). This CDR3 has 14 residues. In germline, CDR1 is MNHEY, CDR2 SMNVEV (reference sequence). The V gene lost 7 bases and the J gene lost 7 bases, with 16 bases spanning the gap. CDR3 region: CASTPRRASGELFF. The CDR3 DNA reads TGTGCCAGCACCCCGCGCAGGGCCAGCGGGGAGCTGTTTTTT.

The rearrangement uses TRBV10-3 and TRBJ2-7, with D possibly TRBD1 on 5 matching bases. The germline V and J ends were trimmed by 0 bases and 2 bases, with 14 bases remaining between them. CDR3 length: 16 residues. Germline V CDR1 and CDR2: ENHRY, SYGVKD. CDR3 amino acids: CAISESVDTNTYEQYF. CDR3 DNA sequence: TGTGCCATCAGTGAGTCGGTGGACACAAACACCTACGAGCAGTACTTC.

CDR3 protein: CASSPGTGGSGANVLTF. The DNA for the CDR3 is TGCGCCAGCAGTCCCGGGACAGGGGGCTCTGGGGCCAACGTCCTGACTTTC. The rearrangement joins TRBV10-1 to TRBJ2-6; 11 bases agree with TRBD1. V gave up 5 bases and J gave up 0 bases; unmatched junction bases: 3. The CDR3 length is 17 residues. Looked up from germline, CDR1 is WNHNN and CDR2 is SYGVQD (reference sequence).

This chain uses TRBV7-9 with TRBJ2-1, with 7 bases identical to TRBD1. Germline V lookup: CDR1 SEHNR, CDR2 FQNEAQ (reference sequence). This CDR3 has 14 residues. V was clipped by 5 bases and J by 4 bases; unmatched bases: 5. The CDR3 bases are TGTGCCAGCAGCGCCTGGGACAGATACAATGAGCAGTTCTTC. Its protein product is CASSAWDRYNEQFF.

V usage is TRBV11-3 and J usage is TRBJ2-1; 9 bases are a match to TRBD1. CDR1 and CDR2 (germline): SGHNT, YENEEA. This CDR3 is 15 amino acids long. V gave up 4 bases and J gave up 4 bases; unmatched junction bases: 5. The CDR3 spells CASSSAGTGYNEQFF. CDR3 coding DNA: TGTGCCAGCAGCTCTGCCGGGACAGGGTACAATGAGCAGTTCTTC. Full variable domain (rest looked up from reference TRBV11-3 and TRBJ2-1): EAGVVQSPRYKIIEKKQPVAFWCNPISGHNTLYWYLQNLGQGPELLIRYENEEAVDDSQLPKDRFSAERLKGVDSTLKIQPAELGDSAVYLCASSSAGTGYNEQFFGPGTRLTVL.

The chain has TRBV4-1 and TRBJ1-4; D unresolved. The CDR3 covers 14 residues. The V gene's germline CDR1 is MGHRA and CDR2 YSYEKL. V was pared by 1 base and J by 0 bases, with 3 bases between. The CDR3 nucleotides are TGCGCCAGCAGCCAAGTAACAACTAATGAAAAACTGTTTTTT. Protein sequence: CASSQVTTNEKLFF.

The CDR3 DNA sequence: TGCGCCAGCAGCCAAACTAGCCGATCCTACAATGAGCAGTTCTTC. Encoded protein: CASSQTSRSYNEQFF. This chain links TRBV4-3 with TRBJ2-1; possibly TRBD2 for D (6 bases). Trimming took 2 bases from V and 1 from J, leaving 9 bases between them. The CDR3 has 15 residues. CDR1 LGHNA and CDR2 YSLEER come from the germline V gene.

V and J are TRBV10-3 and TRBJ1-1; D is ambiguous. CDR1 and CDR2 from the germline V gene are ENHRY and SYGVKD. Trimming stripped 0 bases from V and 1 base from J, with 6 bases between. The CDR3 has 14 residues. CDR3 residues: CAISESLRNTEAFF. CDR3 nucleotide sequence: TGTGCCATCAGTGAGTCTTTGCGGAACACTGAAGCTTTCTTT.

The CDR3: CASNSGETGELFF. CDR3 nucleotides: TGTGCCAGCAACTCGGGGGAGACCGGGGAGCTGTTTTTT. This chain links TRBV7-9 with TRBJ2-2; the D gene is possibly TRBD2 (6 bases). The V gene lost 7 bases and the J gene lost 5 bases, with 11 bases spanning the gap. Per the germline V gene, CDR1 is SEHNR and CDR2 is FQNEAQ (reference sequence). The CDR3 is made up of 13 amino acids.

The V and J genes are TRBV15 and TRBJ2-3; D call uncertain. V shed 5 bases and J shed 2 bases, with 17 bases lying between them. Germline V gives CDR1 LNHNV, CDR2 YYDKDF (reference sequence). This CDR3 is built from 16 residues. CDR3 DNA sequence: TGTGCCACCAGCGGTGGACCGGGCTCGTTCACAGATACGCAGTATTTT. This translates into CATSGGPGSFTDTQYF.

The chain carries TRBV7-2 and TRBJ1-5; no reliable D call. Trimming took off 3 bases at V and 4 bases at J, with 10 bases between the two ends. The germline V gene encodes CDR1 SGHTA and CDR2 FQGNSA. The CDR3 is 14 amino acids. The CDR3 DNA reads as TGTGCCAGCAGCTTTGTTGGTTTAAATCAGCCCCAGCATTTT. This translates into CASSFVGLNQPQHF.

The chain uses TRBV5-1 and TRBJ2-5; TRBD2 is a possible D gene (6 bases). CDR1 and CDR2 (germline): SGHRS, YFSETQ. Trimming cost V 3 bases and J 5 bases, with 11 bases left between them. This CDR3 is 13 amino acids long. CDR3 sequence reads: CASSSRAGETQYF. The CDR3 DNA reads TGCGCCAGCAGCTCGAGGGCGGGGGAGACCCAGTACTTC.

A note on this clone: The same CDR3 can be traced to other DNA sequences in this sample. The V gene is TRBV20-1, the J gene TRBJ1-1; the D is unclear. Germline V gene data show CDR1 as DFQATT and CDR2 as SNEGSKA (reference sequence). The V gene lost 6 bases and the J gene lost 1 base, with 6 bases spanning the gap. This CDR3 is 11 amino acids long. The CDR3 coding sequence is TGCAGTGCGAGACAGAACACTGAAGCTTTCTTT. This gives the protein CSARQNTEAFF.

The chain links TRBV5-1 to TRBJ2-1; TRBD2 is a possible D gene (6 bases). With 4 bases removed from V and 5 bases from J, the gap between germline ends came to 19 bases. The CDR3 has 16 residues. CDR1 is SGHRS, CDR2 YFSETQ, per germline. The CDR3 loop is CASSPKVLSGDNEQFF. As DNA, the CDR3 is TGCGCCAGCAGCCCAAAGGTCCTTAGCGGAGACAATGAGCAGTTCTTC.

This clone has only a few counts. The chain has TRBV29-1 and TRBJ1-2; D call uncertain. The CDR3 runs 11 residues. In germline, CDR1 is SQVTM, CDR2 ANQGSEA. The V end lost 5 bases, the J end lost 0 bases, and 4 bases lay between the germline ends. Here the CDR3 reads CSVTTNYGYTF. The CDR3 DNA follows: TGCAGCGTTACAACTAACTATGGCTACACCTTC.

V gene TRBV15 combines with J gene TRBJ1-5; unclear D gene. The CDR3 sequence is 17 residues long. The V gene lost 0 bases and the J gene lost 3 bases, with 15 bases spanning the gap. Germline CDR1 is LNHNV and CDR2 is YYDKDF (reference sequence). The CDR3 DNA is TGTGCCACCAGCAGAGATCTGGCGCCCACCCCCAATCAGCCCCAGCATTTT. Translating it yields CATSRDLAPTPNQPQHF. Combining the CDR3 with reference TRBV15 and TRBJ1-5 gives the whole variable domain DAMVIQNPRYQVTQFGKPVTLSCSQTLNHNVMYWYQQKSSQAPKLLFHYYDKDFNNEADTPDNFQSRRPNTSFCFLDIRSPGLGDTAMYLCATSRDLAPTPNQPQHFGDGTRLSIL.

V usage is TRBV6-1 and J usage is TRBJ2-5; D remains ambiguous. Germline CDR1 is MNHNS and CDR2 is SASEGT. The CDR3 totals 14 residues. V dropped 5 bases and J dropped 1 base, with 11 bases sitting between them. As DNA, the CDR3 is TGTGCCAGCAGTCTGGGGATTACCCAAGAGACCCAGTACTTC. This gives the protein CASSLGITQETQYF.